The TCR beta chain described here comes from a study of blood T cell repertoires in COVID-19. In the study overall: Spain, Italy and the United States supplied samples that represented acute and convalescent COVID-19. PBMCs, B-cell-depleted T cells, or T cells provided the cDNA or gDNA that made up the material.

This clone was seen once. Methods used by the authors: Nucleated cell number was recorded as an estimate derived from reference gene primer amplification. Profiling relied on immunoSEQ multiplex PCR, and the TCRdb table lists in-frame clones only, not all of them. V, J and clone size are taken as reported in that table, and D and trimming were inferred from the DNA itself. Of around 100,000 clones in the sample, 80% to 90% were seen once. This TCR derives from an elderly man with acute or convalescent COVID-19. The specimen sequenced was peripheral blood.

The CDR3 loop is CASSLGGQGSNEQFF. The CDR3 DNA sequence: TGTGCCAGCAGCTTGGGAGGACAGGGGTCCAATGAGCAGTTCTTC. J is TRBJ2-1 and V is TRBV5-6; 9 bases match TRBD1. Germline values: CDR1 SGHDT, CDR2 YYEEEE. V lost 0 bases, J lost 6 bases, and 4 bases stayed unmatched. The CDR3 totals 15 residues.